The text below deals with one T cell receptor beta chain. The data originate from a study of technical replicates of blood from a handful of donors. The V segment lost 5 bases and the J segment 5 bases; nucleotides outside the gene matches: 4. CDR1 and CDR2 (germline): MGHDK, SYGVNS. The CDR3 runs 13 residues. Data came from immunoSEQ multiplex PCR; TCRdb stores just in-frame clones and leaves some out. The sample consists of some 80,000 clones, approximately 96% of them appearing once. The sample taken for sequencing was T cells isolated from PBMCs. The rearrangement uses TRBV25-1 and TRBJ2-5, with TRBD1 identical over 8 bases. This TCR was recovered from a human donor in good health. Here the CDR3 reads CASSQGALETQYF. DNA for the CDR3: TGTGCCAGCAGTCAGGGGGCTTTGGAGACCCAGTACTTC.